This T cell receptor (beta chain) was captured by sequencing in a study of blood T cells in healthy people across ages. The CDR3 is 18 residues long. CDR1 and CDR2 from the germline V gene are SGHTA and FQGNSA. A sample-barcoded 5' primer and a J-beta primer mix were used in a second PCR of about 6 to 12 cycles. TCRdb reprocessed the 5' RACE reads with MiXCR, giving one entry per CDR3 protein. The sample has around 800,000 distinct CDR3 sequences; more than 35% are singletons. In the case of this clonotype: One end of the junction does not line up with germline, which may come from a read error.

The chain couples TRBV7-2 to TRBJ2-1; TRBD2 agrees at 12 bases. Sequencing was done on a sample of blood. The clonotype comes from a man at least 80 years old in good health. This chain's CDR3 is CASSLVPSGRGSYNGQFF. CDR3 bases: TGTGCCAGCAGCTTAGTCCCTAGCGGGAGGGGCTCCTACAATGGGCAGTTCTTC.